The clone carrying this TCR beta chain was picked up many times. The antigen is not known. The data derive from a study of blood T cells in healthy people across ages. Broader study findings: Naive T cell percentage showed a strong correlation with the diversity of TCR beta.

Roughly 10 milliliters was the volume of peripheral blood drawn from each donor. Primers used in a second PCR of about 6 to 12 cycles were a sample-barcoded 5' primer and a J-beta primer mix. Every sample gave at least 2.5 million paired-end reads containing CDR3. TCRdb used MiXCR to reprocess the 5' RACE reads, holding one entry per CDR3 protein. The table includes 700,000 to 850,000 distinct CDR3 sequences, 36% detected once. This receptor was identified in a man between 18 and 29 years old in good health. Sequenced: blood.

The CDR3 region has the DNA TGTGCCATCACCTCGACCGGGCGGGGCTCCTACGAGCAGTACTTC. This sequence encodes CAITSTGRGSYEQYF. The chain recombines TRBV10-3 with TRBJ2-7; D is possibly TRBD2 (6 bases). Germline CDR1 is ENHRY and CDR2 is SYGVKD. CDR3 length: 15 amino acids. Trimming removed 7 bases at V and 0 bases at J, with 16 bases between.